Shown below are 9 T cell receptor beta chains from a single sample sequenced in a study of blood T cell repertoires in COVID-19. Clones were sequenced by immunoSEQ multiplex PCR, and TCRdb holds only the in-frame ones, with some missing. The table has 50,000 to 60,000 clones, around 83% seen once. The sequenced material came from peripheral blood. These receptors all come from a man between 70 and 80 years old with active COVID-19.

The chain employs TRBV3-1 (or the pseudogene TRBV3-2) and TRBJ2-3; perhaps TRBD2 as D (6 bases). The CDR3 length is 13 residues. CDR1 LGHDT and CDR2 YNNKEL come from the germline V gene (reference sequence). Deletions cut 2 bases from V and 14 bases from J, with 17 bases between. For the CDR3, the DNA is TGTGCCAGCAGCCAAAAGGGGCGGGACGCGTGGTATTTT. Translation: CASSQKGRDAWYF.

The rearrangement links TRBV7-3 to TRBJ2-1; 8 nucleotides match TRBD1. The CDR3 totals 13 residues. The V segment lost 7 bases and the J segment 10 bases; nucleotides outside the gene matches: 9. Germline V gives CDR1 SGHTA, CDR2 FQGTGA. The CDR3 here is CASTPSGGSEQFF. The CDR3 DNA follows: TGTGCCAGCACCCCATCAGGGGGCAGCGAGCAGTTCTTC.

The rearrangement joins TRBV5-1 to TRBJ2-1, with D hard to call. Looked up from germline, CDR1 is SGHRS and CDR2 is YFSETQ. Trimming left V 1 base short and J 0 bases short, with 11 bases between. This CDR3 is 16 amino acids long. The CDR3 region is CASSLKQPSSYNEQFF. CDR3 DNA: TGCGCCAGCAGCTTGAAACAGCCGAGCTCCTACAATGAGCAGTTCTTC.

The chain carries TRBV2 and TRBJ1-6; 12 bases match TRBD1. Trimming removed 5 bases from V and 8 bases from J; junction bases left unmatched: 4. Germline V lookup: CDR1 SNHLY, CDR2 FYNNEI. This CDR3 is built from 15 residues. The chain's CDR3 is CASSPGQGADSPLHF. DNA for the CDR3: TGTGCCAGCAGTCCGGGACAGGGGGCCGATTCACCCCTCCACTTT.

The V gene is TRBV6-5, the J gene TRBJ2-5; weak D call: TRBD1 (5 bases). V was shortened by 3 bases and J by 5 bases, with 10 bases between the two germline ends. CDR1 MNHEY and CDR2 SVGAGI come from the germline V gene. This CDR3 spans 13 amino acids. DNA of the CDR3: TGTGCCAGCAGTTATGGCAGGGTGGAGACCCAGTACTTC. It specifies CASSYGRVETQYF.

The rearrangement joins TRBV5-4 to TRBJ2-1; 8 bases line up with TRBD2. Germline trimming cut 7 bases from V and 7 bases from J; bases unmatched to any gene: 13. Germline CDR1 reads SGHNT; CDR2 reads YYREEE (reference sequence). The CDR3 length is 15 residues. The CDR3 spells CASSALRGVGNEQFF. The CDR3 DNA sequence: TGTGCCAGCTCCGCACTGCGGGGGGTGGGTAATGAGCAGTTCTTC.

The J gene is TRBJ2-3, the V gene TRBV15; TRBD1 matches at 7 bases. Trimming at V came to 1 base and at J to 5 bases, leaving 9 bases not matched to a gene. This CDR3 region has 16 residues. From germline, CDR1 is LNHNV and CDR2 YYDKDF (reference sequence). The CDR3 sequence is CATSRVPGGQIDTQYF. The CDR3, as DNA: TGTGCCACCAGCAGAGTACCAGGGGGTCAGATAGATACGCAGTATTTT.

The rearrangement joins TRBV19 to TRBJ1-5; 9 bases are a match to TRBD1. V dropped 7 bases and J dropped 4; count of bases not matched to a gene: 8. CDR1 and CDR2 (germline): LNHDA, SQIVND (reference sequence). CDR3 length: 15 amino acids. For the CDR3, the DNA is TGTGCCAGTACCCCGACAGGGGGATGGAATCAGCCCCAGCATTTT. Translating it yields CASTPTGGWNQPQHF.

V gene TRBV2 combines with J gene TRBJ2-2; a possible D gene is TRBD1 (5 bases). The CDR3 runs to 14 residues. V lost 4 bases and J lost 5, with 11 bases in between. Germline lookup yields CDR1 SNHLY and CDR2 FYNNEI. CDR3 sequence reads: CASSGQGVTGELFF. Here the CDR3 DNA reads TGTGCCAGCAGTGGGCAGGGTGTAACCGGGGAGCTGTTTTTT.